This T cell receptor (beta chain) was profiled in a study of T cell repertoires in cytomegalovirus infection. Study-level background: CMV infection plus the matching HLA type was flagged by public TCR beta signatures.

To note about this clonotype: Antigen: not known. A much larger clone differs by one base, so this may be a read error.

Germline CDR1 reads SGHAT; CDR2 reads FQNNGV. V was shortened by 7 bases and J by 2 bases, with 13 bases between the two germline ends. The CDR3 is 14 amino acids. TCRdb recomputed calls from the reads with MiXCR, one row per CDR3 protein. The data show about 320,000 distinct CDR3 sequences, approximately 9.5% seen once. Findings and caveats of the study: HLA-C-restricted, CMV-specific TCR beta clonotypes were dominant ex vivo.

The origin of this receptor is a human donor in good health (CMV status not recorded). Some clones in this sample may be carry-over from other donors' samples. Sample: PBMCs. The chain has TRBV11-2 and TRBJ2-3, with D perhaps assigned TRBD1 or TRBD2 (5 bases each). The CDR3 bases are TGTGCCAGCAACTTCGGGGCGTACACAGATACGCAGTATTTT. Translation: CASNFGAYTDTQYF.